Only a few counts were recorded for the clone carrying this TCR beta chain. The antigen remains unidentified. Amplification used 60 Vbeta primers and 13 Jbeta primers. Original methodology: In a later analysis, of 79 million or so unique beta chains, some 10 million appeared in at least two donors. TCRdb's table, derived via immunoSEQ multiplex PCR, lists solely in-frame clones and lacks some. Clone size and V and J calls were adopted from that table, with D and trimming inferred from the DNA. The sample lists 90,000 to 95,000 clones; roughly four fifths were seen once. The CDR3 contains 16 residues. V was clipped by 0 bases and J by 11 bases, with 19 bases between them. In germline, CDR1 is LGHNA, CDR2 YSLEER. The record originates from a study of cytomegalovirus exposure and HLA in healthy donors. Points from the study as a whole: The study reported that TCR beta sequences accurately predicted HLA-A and HLA-B alleles in most subjects. Earlier analysis found most TCR beta V segments productive about 90% or about 30% of the time.

As for the donors, each was a healthy bone marrow donor. The chain joins TRBV4-3 to TRBJ1-4; D unclear. The sequenced material came from PBMCs. The TCR originated in a man aged 30-40 years in good health and CMV-seronegative. In nucleotides, the CDR3 is TGCGCCAGCAGCCAAGAAGTGAGGGTGGTTGGTGGGAAACTGTTTTTT. This sequence encodes CASSQEVRVVGGKLFF.